The 16 T cell receptor beta chains in this list originate from one sample, sequenced in a study of PD-L1 blockade in urothelial cancer. Sequencing was performed with immunoSEQ multiplex PCR; in TCRdb, only in-frame clones are kept and a portion is missing. The data hold 50,000 to 65,000 clones, with about 86% observed a single time. The source was PBMCs, collected around atezolizumab (anti-PD-L1) treatment. The receptors come from a man aged 50-59 years with urothelial cancer.

This rearrangement joins TRBV9 to TRBJ2-3; D perhaps matches TRBD1 (5 bases). The CDR3 consists of 17 residues. Trimming pared 4 bases from V and 0 bases from J, leaving 18 bases between. Germline V gene sequence: CDR1 SGDLS, CDR2 YYNGEE. Written as DNA, the CDR3 is TGTGCCAGCAGCCGTGCAGGGAATCGGGCTAGCACAGATACGCAGTATTTT. Protein: CASSRAGNRASTDTQYF.

In this sample, this clone turned up once. This chain uses TRBV11-2 with TRBJ2-2, with 10 bases matching TRBD2. J lost 0 bases, V lost 2 bases, and 3 bases had no gene match. This CDR3 spans 17 amino acids. CDR1 is SGHAT, CDR2 FQNNGV, per germline. Written as DNA, the CDR3 is TGTGCCAGCAGCTTACGAGCGGGAGGGCCGAACACCGGGGAGCTGTTTTTT. Translated, it gives CASSLRAGGPNTGELFF.

The chain is built from TRBV25-1 and TRBJ2-2; TRBD1 matches 7 bases. In germline, CDR1 is MGHDK, CDR2 SYGVNS. Unmatched junction bases numbered 7, after V lost 4 bases and J lost 5 bases. The CDR3 is made up of 15 amino acids. The CDR3 region is CASSVSRGQTGELFF. The CDR3 DNA reads as TGTGCCAGCAGTGTTTCCAGGGGACAGACCGGGGAGCTGTTTTTT.

The chain combines TRBV27 with TRBJ2-3; 7 bases map to TRBD2. CDR1 MNHEY and CDR2 SMNVEV come from the germline V gene (reference sequence). The V and J ends lost 6 bases and 5 bases, in that order; junction bases with no gene match: 8. This CDR3 is 14 amino acids long. The CDR3 sequence: CASSPVGREDTQYF. The CDR3, as DNA: TGTGCCAGCAGCCCGGTTGGGAGGGAAGATACGCAGTATTTT.

V is TRBV4-2 and J is TRBJ1-4; weak D call: TRBD1 (6 bases). The CDR3 loop spans 16 amino acids. Germline V CDR1 and CDR2: LGHNA, YNFKEQ. V gave up 1 base and J gave up 5 bases, with 14 bases separating them. The CDR3, as DNA: TGTGCCAGCAGCCAAGGTGACAGGAGAAAAAATGAAAAACTGTTTTTT. Its protein is CASSQGDRRKNEKLFF.

This rearrangement joins TRBV28 to TRBJ1-5; the match to TRBD1 covers 8 bases. The V gene end was trimmed by 4 bases and the J gene end by 3 bases; junction bases not matched to a gene: 5. Germline loops: CDR1 MDHEN, CDR2 SYDVKM. The CDR3 loop spans 15 amino acids. In DNA, the CDR3 is TGTGCCAGCAGTTCCAGACAGGGGTTCAATCAGCCCCAGCATTTT. This codes for CASSSRQGFNQPQHF.

This chain connects TRBV7-3 to TRBJ2-3; D is unresolved. V was pared by 0 bases and J by 2 bases, with 6 bases between. The CDR3 totals 14 residues. Germline CDR1 SGHTA, CDR2 FQGTGA. CDR3 DNA sequence: TGTGCCAGCAGCTTAACGGCCCCCACAGATACGCAGTATTTT. Its translation is CASSLTAPTDTQYF.

The chain recombines TRBV6-1 with TRBJ2-7, with D uncertain. Germline V gives CDR1 MNHNS, CDR2 SASEGT. Trimming removed 1 base from V and 6 bases from J, with 7 bases in between. The CDR3 is 12 amino acids. The CDR3 spells CASSEVPGEQYF. CDR3 in DNA: TGTGCCAGCAGTGAAGTTCCGGGCGAGCAGTACTTC.

The rearrangement uses TRBV28 and TRBJ1-4; TRBD1 aligns across 8 bases. The CDR3 is 20 amino acids. Germline loops: CDR1 MDHEN, CDR2 SYDVKM. J was trimmed by 2 bases and V by 3 bases; bases with no gene match: 17. CDR3 region: CASSFFGTGVSDVTNEKLFF. CDR3 sequence (DNA): TGTGCCAGCAGTTTCTTTGGGACAGGCGTTTCCGACGTTACTAATGAAAAACTGTTTTTT.

This chain joins TRBV19 and TRBJ1-5, with TRBD1 matching over 8 bases. V was clipped by 8 bases and J by 0 bases; unmatched bases: 9. This CDR3 has 16 residues. Germline assignment: CDR1 LNHDA and CDR2 SQIVND (reference sequence). CDR3 sequence: CASRLRDRHSNQPQHF. The CDR3, as DNA: TGTGCCAGTCGCCTCCGGGACAGGCATAGCAATCAGCCCCAGCATTTT.

The chain carries TRBV10-3 and TRBJ1-2, with 7 bases identical to TRBD1. The trim removed 11 bases at V and 7 bases at J, leaving 10 bases unmatched. The CDR3 has 12 amino acids. In germline, CDR1 is ENHRY, CDR2 SYGVKD. This CDR3 is CAASSDRPGYTF. The CDR3 DNA sequence: TGTGCCGCATCGTCGGACAGGCCTGGCTACACCTTC.

The chain has TRBV6-5 and TRBJ1-4, with 8 bases matching TRBD1. Unmatched junction bases numbered 8, after V lost 6 bases and J lost 8 bases. The CDR3 runs to 14 residues. Germline V gene data show CDR1 as MNHEY and CDR2 as SVGAGI. In nucleotides, the CDR3 is TGTGCCAGCAGACCTCAGGGGGCTGGGGAAAAACTGTTTTTT. Translation gives CASRPQGAGEKLFF.

This chain uses TRBV11-2 with TRBJ2-1, with TRBD2 matching over 9 bases. Per the germline V gene, CDR1 is SGHAT and CDR2 is FQNNGV. Trimming cost V 3 bases and J 5 bases; bases outside gene matches: 2. This CDR3 region has 14 residues. CDR3 nucleotide sequence: TGTGCCAGCAGCTTTAGCGGGAGCGACAATGAGCAGTTCTTC. It is translated as CASSFSGSDNEQFF.

This sequence joins TRBV11-2 and TRBJ1-6, with TRBD1 matching over 10 bases. The V segment lost 5 bases and the J segment 7 bases; nucleotides outside the gene matches: 8. Germline V gene data show CDR1 as SGHAT and CDR2 as FQNNGV. CDR3 length equals 16 residues. The CDR3 nucleotides are TGTGCCAGCAGCCTGGGACAGGGGAGCATGAATTCACCCCTCCACTTT. Translating gives CASSLGQGSMNSPLHF.

This clone was observed a handful of times. V gene TRBV18 combines with J gene TRBJ1-1; 9 bases match TRBD1. Losses at the gene ends were 2 bases for V and 5 bases for J; bases not matched to a gene: 6. The germline CDR1 and CDR2 sequences are KGHSH and LQKENI. The CDR3 runs 15 residues. The CDR3 is CASSPGIQGATEAFF. Written as DNA, the CDR3 is TGTGCCAGCTCACCAGGAATACAGGGGGCGACTGAAGCTTTCTTT.

The DNA of the CDR3 is TGCGCCAGCAGCTTGGCCCTAATTTTGGAGGGCTCTGAAGCTTTCTTT. Its protein is CASSLALILEGSEAFF. The rearrangement joins TRBV5-1 to TRBJ1-1, with unresolved D. Germline assignment: CDR1 SGHRS and CDR2 YFSETQ. This CDR3 has 16 residues. Trimming cost V 0 bases and J 6 bases, with 18 bases left between them.